A selection of T cell receptor beta chains follows, all from one sample in a study of cytomegalovirus exposure and HLA in healthy donors. Sequenced by immunoSEQ multiplex PCR; TCRdb stores in-frame clones only, minus some. The table records around 200,000 clones, roughly 80% of them present only once. The specimen sequenced was PBMCs. The receptor source for this set is a female donor in good health and CMV-seronegative. Each CDR3 is given with its conserved first and last residue. For some rows the clone size is stated as once, few or many, or as a class when expanded; others skip it.

TRBV6-6 | NA | CASSYGTARNTEAFF
TRBV7-6 | NA | CASGPSGGQGTPNYGYTF
TRBV2 | NA | CASSDPLRQTDTQYF
TRBV18 | NA | CASSPTINEKLFF
TRBV5-1 | NA | CASSDDRYNEQFF
TRBV13 | NA | CASSVGQTIYEQYF
TRBV5-6 | few | CASSFPATYNEQFF
TRBV5-1 | NA | CASSLGGQGDTQYF
TRBV19 | NA | CASSPRDRGTTNEKLFF
TRBV4-1 | once | CASSQDGAGGLNEQFF
TRBV11-2 | NA | CASSPWTGEGRWSYTF
TRBV5-1 | NA | CASSLESGSPLHF
TRBV5-1 | once | CASSLGTDMNTEAFF
TRBV28 | NA | CASSLYLQGAHYGYTF
TRBV30 | NA | CAWKGHRDTEAFF
TRBV4-3 | few | CASSQELAEGYTF
TRBV27 | NA | CASSHTAGRGSPLHF
TRBV14 | NA | CASSSRDRGQETQYF
TRBV14 | NA | CASSPFTGMNTEAFF
TRBV5-4 | NA | CASSGRDSKNIQYF
TRBV29-1 | NA | CSVEDRQGNYEQYF
TRBV7-9 | NA | CASLTDLTGELFF
TRBV28 | NA | CASSPGQYQETQYF
TRBV7-6 | NA | CASRPGGGLEKLFF
TRBV21-1 | NA | CASSRRDLMNTEAFF
TRBV18 | once | CASQDSYYSNQPQHF
TRBV5-1 | NA | CASSPGQGYNEQFF
TRBV7-3 | NA | CASSLMSGSWGTEAFF
TRBV7-9 | NA | CASSPPTPGAVEQYF
TRBV30 | NA | CAWSEGQAATEAFF
TRBV4-2 | few | CASTTTDSEGGYTF
TRBV19 | NA | CASSNPGQGNYGYTF
TRBV11-2 | NA | CASSLGGQGGSPLHF
TRBV9 | NA | CASSVGLAGGDTGELFF
TRBV4-3 | NA | CASSQEAGLGTDTQYF
TRBV29-1 | NA | CSVESGRAYNEQFF
TRBV16 | NA | CASSQSMGLTEAFF
TRBV5-6 | NA | CASRPRAGYNEQFF
TRBV27 | few | CASSFSLAGAEQYF
TRBV19 | NA | CASSPGHNTGELFF
TRBV7-6 | NA | CASSWGQLYGYTF
TRBV7-3 | NA | CASSLSGTGTYTF
TRBV6-5 | once | CASSYGPTGWDF
TRBV4-3 | NA | CASSRDPGTGGINGYTF
TRBV6-4 | NA | CASSERGRRADTQYF
TRBV19 | NA | CASRYGGGDTQYF
TRBV29-1 | NA | CSVLDWSGFEQFF